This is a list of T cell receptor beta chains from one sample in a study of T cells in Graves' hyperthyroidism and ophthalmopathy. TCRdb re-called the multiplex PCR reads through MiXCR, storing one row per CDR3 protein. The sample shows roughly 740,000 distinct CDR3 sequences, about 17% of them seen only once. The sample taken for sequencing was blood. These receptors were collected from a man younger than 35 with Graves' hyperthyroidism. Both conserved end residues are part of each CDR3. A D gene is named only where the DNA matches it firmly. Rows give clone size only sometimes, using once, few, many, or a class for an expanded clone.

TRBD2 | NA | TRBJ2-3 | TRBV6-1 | TGTGCCAGCAGGGCCTGGGCGGGAGGGCCGACAGATACGCAGTATTTT | CASRAWAGGPTDTQYF
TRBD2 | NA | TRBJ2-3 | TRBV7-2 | TGTGCCAGCAGCTTACGGTCGGGAGCGGGAGTGTCAGATACGCAGTATTTT | CASSLRSGAGVSDTQYF
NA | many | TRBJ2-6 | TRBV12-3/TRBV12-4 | TGTGCCAGCAGCCAGACAAGATCTGGGGCCAACGTCCTGACTTTC | CASSQTRSGANVLTF
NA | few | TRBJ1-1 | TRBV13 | TGTGCCAGCAGCTTTGGCAGCCGGCCCACTGAAGCTTTCTTT | CASSFGSRPTEAFF
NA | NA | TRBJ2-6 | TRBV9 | TGTGCCAGCAGCGTAGGGTCCGCTGGGGCCAACGTCCTGACTTTC | CASSVGSAGANVLTF
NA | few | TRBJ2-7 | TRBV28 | TGTGCCAGCAGTTCTCCTGGGACTCTCTCCTACGAGCAGTACTTC | CASSSPGTLSYEQYF
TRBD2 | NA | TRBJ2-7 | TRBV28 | TGTGCCAGCAGTTCAACGGGAGGACTAGCGGGAGGCGCCGGCTCCTACGAGCAGTACTTC | CASSSTGGLAGGAGSYEQYF
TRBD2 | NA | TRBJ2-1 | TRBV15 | TGTGCCACCAGCGAGCAGAGGGGAGGGCGGGAAGAGCAGTTCTTC | CATSEQRGGREEQFF
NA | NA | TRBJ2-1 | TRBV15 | TGTGCCACCAGCCTACATAGTAACCCCTACAATGAGCAGTTCTTC | CATSLHSNPYNEQFF
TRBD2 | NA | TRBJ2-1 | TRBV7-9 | TGTGCCAGCAGCTCAATGAGGGAGGGGTCCTACAATGAGCAGTTCTTC | CASSSMREGSYNEQFF
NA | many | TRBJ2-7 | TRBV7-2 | TGTGCCAGCAGCTTAGTGGGGGCCCTCAGCGAGCAGTACTTC | CASSLVGALSEQYF
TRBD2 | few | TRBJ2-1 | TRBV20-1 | TGCAGTGCCACTAGCGGGAGGGCCTACAATGAGCAGTTCTTC | CSATSGRAYNEQFF
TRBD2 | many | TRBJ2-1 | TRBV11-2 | TGTGCCAGCAGCCTAGCGGGATTCCCCTACAATGAGCAGTTCTTC | CASSLAGFPYNEQFF
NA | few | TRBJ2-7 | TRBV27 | TGTGCCAGCGCCCCCGTGGATACCATCTACGAGCAGTACTTC | CASAPVDTIYEQYF
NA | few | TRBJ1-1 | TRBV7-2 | TGTGCCAGCAGCTTAGTCTTCGGGAACACTGAAGCTTTCTTT | CASSLVFGNTEAFF
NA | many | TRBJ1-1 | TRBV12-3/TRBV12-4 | TGTGCCAGCACCACCCACCAGGGGAACACTGAAGCTTTCTTT | CASTTHQGNTEAFF
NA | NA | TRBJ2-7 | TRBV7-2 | TGTGCCAGCAGCGGACCGGGCACCCCCTACGAGCAGTACTTC | CASSGPGTPYEQYF
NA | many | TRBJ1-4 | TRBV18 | TGTGCCAGCTCACCACAGGGAGGTAATGAAAAACTGTTTTTT | CASSPQGGNEKLFF
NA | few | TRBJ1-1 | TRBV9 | TGTGCCAGCAGCGTAGTATCAGGATACACTGAAGCTTTCTTT | CASSVVSGYTEAFF
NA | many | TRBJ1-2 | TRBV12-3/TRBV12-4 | TGTGCCAGCAGTTTACGTCAGGGGACGACTTCTAACTATGGTTACACCTTC | CASSLRQGTTSNYGYTF
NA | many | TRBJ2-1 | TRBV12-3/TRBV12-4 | TGTGCCAGCGTCGACCACGACTCCTACAATGAGCAGTTCTTC | CASVDHDSYNEQFF
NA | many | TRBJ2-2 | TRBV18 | TGTGCCAGCTCACCGACCACGAACACCGGGGAGCTGTTTTTT | CASSPTTNTGELFF
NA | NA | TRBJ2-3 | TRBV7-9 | TGTGCCAGCAGCTTAGACGGCGGGATAGCAGATACGCAGTATTTT | CASSLDGGIADTQYF
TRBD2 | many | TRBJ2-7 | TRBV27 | TGTGCCAGCAGTGAGGGGTTCGGACTAGCAAGACACGAGCAGTACTTC | CASSEGFGLARHEQYF
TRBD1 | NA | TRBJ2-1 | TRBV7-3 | TGTGCCAGCAGCCCCGACAGGGAAAGGAATGAGCAGTTCTTC | CASSPDRERNEQFF
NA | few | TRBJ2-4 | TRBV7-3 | TGTGCCAGCAGCTTAGAGGGGACTGCGGCTATTCAGTACTTC | CASSLEGTAAIQYF
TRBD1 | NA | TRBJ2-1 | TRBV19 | TGTGCCAGTAGTACAGGGGGCTTTACCTACAATGAGCAGTTCTTC | CASSTGGFTYNEQFF
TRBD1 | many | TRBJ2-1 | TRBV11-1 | TGTGCCAGCAGCCCCGGGACAGGGCCACACAATGAGCAGTTCTTC | CASSPGTGPHNEQFF
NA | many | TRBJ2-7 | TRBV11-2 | TGTGCCAGCAGCTACGCGGGACAGACCTCCTACGAGCAGTACTTC | CASSYAGQTSYEQYF
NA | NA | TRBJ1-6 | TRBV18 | TGTGCCAGCTCACGAGGACGGGAAACGAATTCACCCCTCCACTTT | CASSRGRETNSPLHF
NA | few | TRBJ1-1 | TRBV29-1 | TGCAGCGTTGAATCGGAAACCACTGAAGCTTTCTTT | CSVESETTEAFF
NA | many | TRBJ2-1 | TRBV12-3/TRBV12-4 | TGTGCCAGCAGTTTTACGGAGGGCTATGAGCAGTTCTTC | CASSFTEGYEQFF
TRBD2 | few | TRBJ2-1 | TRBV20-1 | TGCAGTGCTCGGACTAGCGGGAGGGATGGGCAGTTCTTC | CSARTSGRDGQFF
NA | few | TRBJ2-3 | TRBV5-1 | TGCGCCAGCAGCTTGGCCGTAGGGAGCACAGATACGCAGTATTTT | CASSLAVGSTDTQYF
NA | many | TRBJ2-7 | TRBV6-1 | TGTGCCAGCACACAGCAGAAGACATTTCCCTCCTACGAGCAGTACTTC | CASTQQKTFPSYEQYF
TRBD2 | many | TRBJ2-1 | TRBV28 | TGTGCCAGCAGTCCTCTAGCGGGAGGTTACGAGCAGTTCTTC | CASSPLAGGYEQFF
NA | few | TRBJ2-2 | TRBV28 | TGTGCCACCTACAAACAGGGATCGCGGACCGGGGAGCTGTTTTTT | CATYKQGSRTGELFF
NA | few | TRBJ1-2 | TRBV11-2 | TGTGCCAGCAGCAACCGGAACTATGGCTACACCTTC | CASSNRNYGYTF
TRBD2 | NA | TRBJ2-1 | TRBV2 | TGTGCCAGTATGACGGGAGGGGATTTGGGGAAAGAGCAGTTCTTC | CASMTGGDLGKEQFF
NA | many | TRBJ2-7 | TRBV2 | TGTGCCAGCAGTCCCGCCCGGGGGACCTACGAGCAGTACTTC | CASSPARGTYEQYF
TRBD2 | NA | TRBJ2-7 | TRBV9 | TGTGCCAGCAGCGCCGGGACTAGCGCGTCCGAGCAGTACTTC | CASSAGTSASEQYF